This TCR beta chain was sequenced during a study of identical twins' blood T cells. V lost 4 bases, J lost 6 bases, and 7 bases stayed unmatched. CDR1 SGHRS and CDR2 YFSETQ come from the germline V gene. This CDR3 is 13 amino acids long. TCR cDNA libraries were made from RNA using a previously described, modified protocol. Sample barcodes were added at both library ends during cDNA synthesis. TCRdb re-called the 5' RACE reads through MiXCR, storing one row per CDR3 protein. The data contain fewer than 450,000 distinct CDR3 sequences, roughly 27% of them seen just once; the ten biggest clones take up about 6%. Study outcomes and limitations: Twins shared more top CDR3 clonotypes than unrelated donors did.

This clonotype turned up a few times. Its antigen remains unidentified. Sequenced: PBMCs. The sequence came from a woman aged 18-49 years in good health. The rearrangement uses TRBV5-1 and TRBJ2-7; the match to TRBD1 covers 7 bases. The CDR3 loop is CASSPTGAIEQYF. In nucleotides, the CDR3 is TGCGCCAGCAGCCCAACAGGGGCAATCGAGCAGTACTTC.